Listed below are T cell receptor beta chains from one sample, sequenced in a study of blood T cells in healthy people across ages. Each CDR3 protein gets one entry after TCRdb re-called the 5' RACE reads with MiXCR. The repertoire holds 580,000 or so distinct CDR3 sequences, with around 48% as singletons. The sample taken for sequencing was blood. The source of these receptors is an elderly man in good health. The CDR3 runs from the conserved cysteine through the conserved F or W. D genes are given only for firm matches. A row's size may be missing; if present it is once, few, many or a size class.

len: 13; j_gene: TRBJ2-4; d_gene: .; v_gene: TRBV30; abundance: few; CDR3nt: TGTGCCTGGGAACAGGGAGCCAAAAACATTCAGTACTTC; CDR3aa: CAWEQGAKNIQYF
len: 14; j_gene: TRBJ1-5; d_gene: .; v_gene: TRBV28; abundance: .; CDR3nt: TGTGCCAGCAGGGGAGGGTCGCGCAATCAGCCCCAGCATTTT; CDR3aa: CASRGGSRNQPQHF
len: 14; j_gene: TRBJ2-5; d_gene: .; v_gene: TRBV7-2; abundance: .; CDR3nt: TGTGCCAGCAGCGCGGACCCGATTCAAGAGACCCAGTACTTC; CDR3aa: CASSADPIQETQYF
len: 15; j_gene: TRBJ2-5; d_gene: TRBD2; v_gene: TRBV27; abundance: few; CDR3nt: TGTGCCAGCAGTTTAACCCTGCGGGAGATGGAGACCCAGTACTTC; CDR3aa: CASSLTLREMETQYF
len: 14; j_gene: TRBJ2-1; d_gene: TRBD1; v_gene: TRBV29-1; abundance: .; CDR3nt: TGCAGCGTAACGCCGGGACAGGGGGTTGGGGAGCAGTTCTTC; CDR3aa: CSVTPGQGVGEQFF
len: 15; j_gene: TRBJ1-2; d_gene: .; v_gene: TRBV29-1; abundance: .; CDR3nt: TGCAGCGTTGATCGCCGGTCAGGCCTTAACTATGGCTACACCTTC; CDR3aa: CSVDRRSGLNYGYTF
len: 14; j_gene: TRBJ2-7; d_gene: .; v_gene: TRBV2; abundance: .; CDR3nt: TGTGCCAGCAACCGGGACGGACCCTCCTACGAGCAGTACTTC; CDR3aa: CASNRDGPSYEQYF
len: 15; j_gene: TRBJ2-1; d_gene: .; v_gene: TRBV6-5; abundance: many; CDR3nt: TGTGCCACCTCCCGGACAGCGAACTCCTACAATGAGCAGTTCTTC; CDR3aa: CATSRTANSYNEQFF
len: 14; j_gene: TRBJ2-7; d_gene: .; v_gene: TRBV7-8; abundance: .; CDR3nt: TGTGCCAGCAGCCGCGGCAAGGTCCCCTACGAGCAGTACTTC; CDR3aa: CASSRGKVPYEQYF
len: 16; j_gene: TRBJ2-1; d_gene: TRBD2; v_gene: TRBV5-1; abundance: many; CDR3nt: TGTGCCAGCAGCCGGACTAGCGGAAGCTCCTACAATGAGCAGTTCTTC; CDR3aa: CASSRTSGSSYNEQFF
len: 16; j_gene: TRBJ2-1; d_gene: TRBD2; v_gene: TRBV6-5; abundance: many; CDR3nt: TGTGCCAGCAGCCCTCCTAGCGGGAGGGTTTACAATGAGCAGTTCTTC; CDR3aa: CASSPPSGRVYNEQFF
len: 15; j_gene: TRBJ2-1; d_gene: TRBD2; v_gene: TRBV29-1; abundance: once; CDR3nt: TGCAGCGTTGAGATCCCAAGCGGGGGGTACAAGGAGCAGTTCTTC; CDR3aa: CSVEIPSGGYKEQFF